The rows below give T cell receptor beta chains drawn from one sample of a study of blood T cell repertoires in COVID-19. Clones were sequenced by immunoSEQ multiplex PCR, and TCRdb holds only the in-frame ones, with some missing. In the table there are 200,000 to 250,000 clones, around 80% of which are singletons. Specimen: peripheral blood. Receptors were obtained from an elderly woman with active or convalescent COVID-19. The CDR3 runs from the conserved cysteine through the conserved F or W. The D gene is left open where the match is weak. The size entry is marked missing in some rows and otherwise reads once, few, many or a size class.

V	D	J	size	DNA	CDR3
TRBV9	.	TRBJ2-1	.	TGTGCCAGCAGCCCCCGGGTCCTAGTCAATGAGCAGTTCTTC	CASSPRVLVNEQFF
TRBV28	.	TRBJ1-2	.	TGTGCCAGCAGGCGTCAGGGGCCGGGCTACACCTTC	CASRRQGPGYTF
TRBV27	TRBD1	TRBJ2-3	.	TGTGCCAGCATTCTCAATGACCGGGACAGCGAACCGTTGAACACAGATACGCAGTATTTT	CASILNDRDSEPLNTDTQYF
TRBV2	TRBD1	TRBJ1-1	once	TGTGCCAGCAGAGACGCCAGGGGGCGGGTCACTGAAGCTTTCTTT	CASRDARGRVTEAFF
TRBV30	.	TRBJ2-2	once	TGTGCCTGGACCAGGTTCGCGAACACCGGGGAGCTGTTTTTT	CAWTRFANTGELFF
TRBV5-4	.	TRBJ1-2	.	TGTGCCAGCAAAACCACGCCACTGAGGGGCTACACCTTC	CASKTTPLRGYTF
TRBV11-3	.	TRBJ2-5	.	TGTGCCAGCAGCTTCAGGGTCCAAGAGACCCAGTACTTC	CASSFRVQETQYF
TRBV9	TRBD1	TRBJ2-1	.	TGTGCCAGCAGCGTAAGCGGACAGGGCGGTGAGCAGTTCTTC	CASSVSGQGGEQFF
TRBV4-3	.	TRBJ2-5	.	TGCGCCAGCAGCCGGGTTATTGGTGGCGGCCAAGAGACCCAGTACTTC	CASSRVIGGGQETQYF
TRBV9	.	TRBJ2-1	.	TGTGCCAGCAGCGTAGTCGGGAGCAAATCTGTTGAGCAGTTCTTC	CASSVVGSKSVEQFF